This note documents a single TCR beta chain sequence. Using immunoSEQ multiplex PCR, the repertoire was profiled, and TCRdb retains in-frame clones only, with some absent. The table records approximately 200,000 clones, 75% to 90% of them present only once. Unmatched junction bases numbered 15, after V lost 5 bases and J lost 2 bases. The CDR3 consists of 18 residues. Germline V gives CDR1 LNHDA, CDR2 SQIVND (reference sequence). This sample is drawn from a study of blood T cell repertoires in COVID-19. The specimen sequenced was PBMCs or T cells enriched from blood (not recorded which). The chain uses TRBV19 and TRBJ2-3; 8 bases fit TRBD1. The receptor comes from a woman in her twenties or thirties who had been exposed to COVID-19. CDR3 region: CASSPVGTGHRVTDTQYF. DNA of the CDR3: TGTGCCAGTAGTCCAGTCGGGACAGGTCACCGGGTCACAGATACGCAGTATTTT. The whole variable domain, filled in from reference TRBV19 and TRBJ2-3, reads DGGITQSPKYLFRKEGQNVTLSCEQNLNHDAMYWYRQDPGQGLRLIYYSQIVNDFQKGDIAEGYSVSREKKESFPLTVTSAQKNPTAFYLCASSPVGTGHRVTDTQYFGPGTRLTVL.